The T cell receptor (beta chain) described here comes from a study of OX40 agonist ivuxolimab in advanced cancers. Study observations and caveats: Among the lowest peripheral clonal expansion occurred in 0.1-3.0 mg/kg partial responders. At 0.1 to 3.0 mg/kg, CD4+ and CD8+ blood T cells expanded clonally by week 6.

Remarks on this clone: Its antigen is unknown.

Profiled with immunoSEQ multiplex PCR; TCRdb holds only in-frame clones, not every one. There are roughly 75,000 clones in the sample; over 75% occur only once, and 6.5% lies in the top ten. Autoimmune disease history or systemic immunosuppression disqualified patients. Germline loops: CDR1 SNHLY, CDR2 FYNNEI. The CDR3 totals 13 residues. V shed 6 bases and J 6 bases; nucleotides not matched to a gene: 3. The TCR comes from an adult with an advanced solid tumor such as melanoma, head and neck, liver or kidney cancer. The specimen comprised CD4+ or CD8+ T cells sorted from blood, sampled in a trial of the OX40 agonist ivuxolimab. The chain combines TRBV2 with TRBJ2-1; 9 bases align to TRBD1. The CDR3 DNA is TGTGCCAGCAGAGGGACAGGGATCAATGAGCAGTTCTTC. Amino acid sequence: CASRGTGINEQFF.